The subject of this entry is one T cell receptor (beta chain). The target antigen is unknown. This sample is part of a study of T cells after yellow fever vaccination. Looking at the study overall: Preparation of the low-cell-number fractions used SMART-Seq v4 Ultra Low Input. Study findings and constraints: Re-detected after boosting: most primary clones, around 97% of CD4 and around 86% of CD8. Contaminating bulk clonotypes could be abundant in FACS-sorted repertoires.

This CDR3 comprises 16 residues. Germline values: CDR1 LGHNA, CDR2 YNFKEQ. Trimming cost V 1 base and J 10 bases, with 17 bases left between them. TCRdb fed the 5' RACE reads into MiXCR, producing one record per CDR3 protein. Among 450,000 to 650,000 distinct CDR3 sequences listed, about 13% were seen once. V gene TRBV4-2 combines with J gene TRBJ1-6; D may be TRBD1 (5 bases). The sequencing here drew on PBMCs, taken on the day of the yellow fever booster vaccination. The source is a man aged 30-40 years who received the YFV17D yellow fever vaccine. For the CDR3, the DNA is TGTGCCAGCAGCCAAGCCCCCGTGGGGGGTTCATCACCCCTCCACTTT. Amino acid sequence: CASSQAPVGGSSPLHF.